This T cell receptor beta chain was identified in a study of cytomegalovirus exposure and HLA in healthy donors (dated by TCRdb to about 2017). For the wider study: An earlier analysis of around 600 of the donors reported roughly 300 Gb of sequence data and 117 million unique TCR beta sequences from about 179 million T cells. An early release that covered fewer than 800 HLA-typed donors contained around 300 gigabases of sequencing data and roughly 84 million unique TCR sequences. Among the roughly 400 genotyped donors, under 90% belonged to the genetic ancestry cluster associated with self-reported Caucasian donors. The aim of the study was to test whether cataloging public T cell receptors could identify signatures of past pathogen exposure. The T cell repertoires of 666 subjects were profiled by immunosequencing and related to cytomegalovirus serostatus. In addition to the first cohort of several hundred subjects, a separate validation cohort of 120 different subjects was used. The study combined high-throughput TCR immunosequencing, statistical association of individual TCRs with disease status, and machine learning to predict cytomegalovirus infection status. A later analysis re-analyzed previously published TCR beta repertoires from 500 to 700 donors and added high-resolution HLA genotyping to study TCR occurrence patterns. Rather than using new phenotypic data, the later analysis identified candidate immune exposures from TCR beta sequences and from how often those sequences occurred across donors. To decide whether each TCR beta V gene segment behaved as functional or pseudogenic, an earlier analysis of 587 of the donors relied on high-throughput TCR beta sequencing. Donor age, sex, ethnicity and CMV serostatus were compiled together with the repertoire data. A later genetic analysis used genome-wide SNP genotypes for 398 of the 666 donors, treating that subset as a discovery cohort. All discovery cohort repertoires had been generated on a single sequencing platform. HLA typing included class I and class II loci at four-digit resolution. The number of typed donors differed by locus: about 620-630 for A, B, C, DRB1 and DQB1; some 500 for DQA1; 606 for DPA1; and roughly 450 for DPB1. Because of strong linkage in the cohort, five DR-DQ haplotypes were treated as single units for association and clustering. Among some 400 genotyped donors of the cohort, an average of approximately 240,000 unique TCR beta nucleotide sequences were sequenced per donor, about a sixth of them non-productive. Results the study describes overall, beyond this receptor: Most TCR sequences were seen in very few donors, while some public TCRs were found in many individuals. Compared with the approximately 710-donor mean, donors in an Asian-associated ancestry cluster had fewer N-insertions in productive TCRs, according to a later genetic analysis. In an earlier analysis of roughly 500 of the donors, most TCR beta V segments appeared in productive rearrangements about 90% or about 30% of the time, broadly matching IMGT annotations. Because HLA typing was unavailable for some donors at each locus, only the typed subset was used in association tests. A cluster of highly shared sequence variants was judged likely to represent a technical artifact of the sequencing pipeline. Cytomegalovirus status was reported to be diagnosed by the classifier with high specificity and sensitivity in both the original and validation cohorts. In this cohort, only TCR beta chains were sequenced, and detectable features were limited by the absence of alpha or paired-chain data. According to a later analysis, parvovirus B19, influenza, CMV and Epstein-Barr virus appeared linked to several top co-occurrence clusters. When HLA alleles, especially DR and DQ, strongly co-occurred, TCR associations were difficult to assign to individual alleles. According to a later analysis, TCR association rates differed among HLA loci, with DRB1 alleles showing the most associated TCRs and HLA-C alleles showing the fewest. A few of the identified cytomegalovirus-associated TCR beta chains were confirmed in vitro to be specific for cytomegalovirus antigens. Some IMGT-functional V segments, including TRBV6-2 and TRBV6-3, could not be told apart with the 87-base-pair reads, so those segments were excluded. The authors suggested that the approach could potentially be extended to other disease states and immunological phenotypes. A further reported finding was that TCR beta sequences accurately predicted the HLA-A and HLA-B alleles for most subjects in the first cohort. Because counts were too low, roughly 16 rarely observed V segments, including chromosome 9 orphons, were left out of the earlier analysis of 587 of the donors. The study listed 164 TCR beta chains as associated with cytomegalovirus. A later analysis associated 15,000 to 20,000 TCR beta sequences with specific HLA alleles at a false discovery rate of 0.05. In a later analysis, HLA-associated TCR beta chains showed more clonal expansion and lower generation probabilities than non-associated chains that were equally common. A later genetic analysis associated a missense DCLRE1C variant with V-gene and J-gene trimming of TCR beta chains, and an independent cohort replicated the association. Sequencing depth was assumed to be roughly uniform across donors in the presence/absence analyses, though that assumption may not hold. The only immune exposure information available for the cohort was CMV serostatus. Correlated functional status among segregating V segments might be attributable to linkage disequilibrium, but an unknown experimental factor could not be ruled out. According to a later analysis, most CMV-associated TCR beta chains appeared to be HLA-restricted, and the HLA associations seemed to be driven largely by CMV exposure.

From the germline V gene (reference sequence), CDR1 is MNHEY and CDR2 is SMNVEV. The V end gives up 5 bases and the J end 5 bases, leaving 7 bases in the junction not matched to a gene. From cysteine to phenylalanine, the CDR3 is 15 amino acids long. Only the CDR3 region is kept as DNA, spanning 45 bases read in frame from base 1. To prepare the library, the immunoSEQ multiplex PCR assay was applied. A mixture of 60 forward primers for TCR Vbeta segments and 13 reverse primers for TCR Jbeta segments was used in the multiplex PCR. The CDR3 region of rearranged TCR beta genes was amplified from genomic DNA by a multiplex PCR assay. The amplified TCR beta libraries were sequenced on the Illumina HiSeq System as 87-base-pair reads. The study's own analysis went as follows. A later analysis counted about 76 million unique TCR beta chains across the 666 repertoires, and around 12 million of these chains were shared by at least two donors. To remove PCR and sequencing errors, raw reads were error-corrected and collapsed into unique sequences using a nearest-neighbor algorithm that merged closely related sequences. Alignment of CDR3 sequences to IMGT reference sequences was used to assign V, D and J gene segments. For a sequence to be retained, at least a six-nucleotide match to both a V gene segment and a J gene segment was required. Rearrangements were classified as productive when the CDR3 lacked stop codons and remained in frame with V and J, and all other rearrangements were classified as non-productive. CDR3 was defined according to IMGT convention as the region running from the second conserved V-encoded cysteine to the conserved J-encoded phenylalanine. Sequences without an unambiguous match to a single V gene segment were excluded from the earlier analysis of a few hundred of the donors. In an earlier analysis of about 590 of the donors, a V segment was called functional when productive rearrangements were above 56.7%, and segregating when the standard deviation between donors exceeded 5%. To diagnose cytomegalovirus status from the catalog of TCR beta chain sequences, a statistical classification framework was built. V and J gene assignment, in a later analysis, came from comparing TCR nucleotide sequences with IMGT/GENE-DB human TR gene sequences. A later analysis assigned CDR3 sequences and most-parsimonious VDJ recombination scenarios with the TCRdist pipeline. In a later analysis, each TCR beta chain was defined by its CDR3 amino acid sequence together with its V-gene family, and reads lacking a unique V-gene family were excluded. To address suspected cross-contamination and a sequencing artifact, a later analysis removed under 600 highly shared, low-generation-probability nucleotide sequences. In a later analysis, a clonal expansion index for each public chain was calculated from normalized within-repertoire ranks of inferred template counts. In a later analysis, generation probabilities were computed with a VDJ recombination model fitted to out-of-frame rearrangements, and the resulting probabilities were checked against IGoR. Hypergeometric tests were used in a later analysis to score TCR-TCR, TCR-HLA and TCR-CMV co-occurrence, with a repertoire-size bias correction applied to the TCR pairs. To estimate false discovery rates, a later analysis permuted the HLA or CMV assignments 20 times. In a later analysis, co-occurring TCRs were grouped with DBSCAN, and TCRdist sequence similarity was added when clustering was performed within HLA-allele-positive subsets. For co-occurrence clustering, repertoires with fewer than 30,000 or more than 120,000 public chains were excluded, along with four to six repertoires with anomalous nucleotide sharing. The source is immuneACCESS, and TCRdb retained only in-frame sequences with V and J called. Part of the clones is not carried over; for the studies checked, unresolved V genes explain less than half of this, and the remainder is unexplained. V, J and clone size are taken as reported in that table, and D and trimming were inferred from the DNA itself. The sample table records about 150,000 clones; roughly 70% of these occur just once. 3.1% of the sample is in the top ten clones.

The cohort comprised 666 healthy bone marrow donors. At the time of sampling, every cohort member was nominally healthy, though immune exposures that went unrecorded were likely present. The donor tested CMV seronegative, placing the donor among the 352 seronegative members of the cohort. Each donor provided a peripheral blood sample, and peripheral blood mononuclear cells were used for TCR beta sequencing. Genomic DNA extraction from the blood cell samples was performed with the Qiagen DNeasy Blood Extraction Kit. This clone came up once. Its cognate antigen has yet to be identified. Base qualities are not at hand, and no much larger clone is one base apart.

This clonotype was sampled from a male donor in good health and CMV-seronegative. The source material was PBMCs. The chain was built from TRBV27 and TRBJ2-2; 8 middle bases align to TRBD1. The CDR3 has the sequence CASSVDRGKTGELFF. DNA sequence: TGTGCCAGCAGTGTAGACAGGGGAAAAACCGGGGAGCTGTTTTTT.